This T cell receptor beta chain is drawn from a study of T cell responses to AZD1222 COVID-19 vaccine. Study-wide results and limits: Baseline serostatus was positive in only six AZD1222 recipients.

Clones were read by immunoSEQ multiplex PCR, and TCRdb kept only the in-frame ones, dropping some. The repertoire holds 150,000 to 200,000 clones, with over 85% as singletons. This clone was found once. Antigen: not known. A junction end diverges from the germline sequence, so it may reflect a read error. CDR1 is SSHAT and CDR2 is FNYEAQ in the germline V gene (reference sequence). The CDR3 has 17 residues. This clonotype originated in an adult who received the MenACWY meningococcal vaccine as a control. Source: peripheral blood, taken 28 days after the second dose of the MenACWY control vaccine. The chain links TRBV7-7 to TRBJ2-3, with 9 bases matching TRBD2. The CDR3 bases are TGTGCTAGCAGCTACTCCGTGGCGGGAGGGCCCAGAGATACGCAGTATTTT. Translating it yields CASSYSVAGGPRDTQYF.